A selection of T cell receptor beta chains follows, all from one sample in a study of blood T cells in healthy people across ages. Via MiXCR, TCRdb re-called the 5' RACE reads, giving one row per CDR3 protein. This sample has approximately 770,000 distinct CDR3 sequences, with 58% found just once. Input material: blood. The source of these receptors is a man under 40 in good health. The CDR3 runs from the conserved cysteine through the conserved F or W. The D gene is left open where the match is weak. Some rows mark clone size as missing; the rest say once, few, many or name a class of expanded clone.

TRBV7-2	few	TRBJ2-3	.	TGTGCCAGCGAGGGCCAGCGGAGCACAGATACGCAGTATTTT	CASEGQRSTDTQYF
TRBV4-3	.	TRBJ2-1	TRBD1	TGCGCCAGCAGCCAAGGGACAGGCAATGAGCAGTTCTTC	CASSQGTGNEQFF
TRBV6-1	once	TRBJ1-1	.	TGTGCCAGCAAGACACTGGTTGAAGCTTTCTTT	CASKTLVEAFF
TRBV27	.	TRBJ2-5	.	TGTGCCAGCAGTGCCATGACACCTTCGGGTTTCAGGGAGACCCAGTACTTC	CASSAMTPSGFRETQYF
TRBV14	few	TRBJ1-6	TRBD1	TGTGCCAGCAGCCACAGACAGGGGGATAATTCACCCCTCCACTTT	CASSHRQGDNSPLHF
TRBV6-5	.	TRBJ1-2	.	TGTGCCAGCAGTTACTTGGGTAACTATGGCTACACCTTC	CASSYLGNYGYTF
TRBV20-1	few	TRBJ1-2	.	TGCAGCGCAAAAAGCAGGACTAACTATGGCTACACCTTC	CSAKSRTNYGYTF
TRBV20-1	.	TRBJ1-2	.	TGCAGTGCTAGCCCCGGGATGTGGGGCTACACCTTC	CSASPGMWGYTF
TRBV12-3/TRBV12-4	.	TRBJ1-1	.	TGTGCCAGCAGTTTATCCCCGAATGGGAACACTGAAGCTTTCTTT	CASSLSPNGNTEAFF
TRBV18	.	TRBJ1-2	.	TGTGCCAGCTCACCACTGGCAGGACCCCTGGGTGGCTACACCTTC	CASSPLAGPLGGYTF
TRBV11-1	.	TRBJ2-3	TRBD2	TGTGCCAGCAGCTTAACCCCTTCTAGCGGGAGCACAGATACGCAGTATTTT	CASSLTPSSGSTDTQYF
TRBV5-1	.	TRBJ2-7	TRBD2	TGCGCCAGCAGCCCCACGACTAGCGGGAGAGGTGAGCAGTACTTC	CASSPTTSGRGEQYF
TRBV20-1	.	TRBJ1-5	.	TGCAGTGCTAGGGGGGACCTAAGCAATCAGCCCCAGCATTTT	CSARGDLSNQPQHF
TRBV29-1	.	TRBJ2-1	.	TGCAGCGTCTACACCGGACGGATTGAGCAGTTCTTC	CSVYTGRIEQFF
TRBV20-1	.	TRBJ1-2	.	TGCAGTGCTTCGACGGCCTGTGGCTACACCTTC	CSASTACGYTF
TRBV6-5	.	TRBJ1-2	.	TGTGCCAGCAGCGAGTTACTAGACAGGCTAACTTATGGCTACACCTTC	CASSELLDRLTYGYTF
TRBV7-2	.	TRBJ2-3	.	TGTGCCAGCACCCTGACACAAAGGAGCACAGATACGCAGTATTTT	CASTLTQRSTDTQYF
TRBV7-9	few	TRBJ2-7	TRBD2	TGTGCCAGCAGTCCGAGCGGGAGCTCCTACAATGAGCAGTACTTC	CASSPSGSSYNEQYF
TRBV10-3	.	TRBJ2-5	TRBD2	TGTGCCATCAGTCCTCTAGCGGGCCAAGAGACCCAGTACTTC	CAISPLAGQETQYF
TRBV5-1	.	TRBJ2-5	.	TGCGCCAGCAGGAACGAAGAGACCCAGTACTTC	CASRNEETQYF